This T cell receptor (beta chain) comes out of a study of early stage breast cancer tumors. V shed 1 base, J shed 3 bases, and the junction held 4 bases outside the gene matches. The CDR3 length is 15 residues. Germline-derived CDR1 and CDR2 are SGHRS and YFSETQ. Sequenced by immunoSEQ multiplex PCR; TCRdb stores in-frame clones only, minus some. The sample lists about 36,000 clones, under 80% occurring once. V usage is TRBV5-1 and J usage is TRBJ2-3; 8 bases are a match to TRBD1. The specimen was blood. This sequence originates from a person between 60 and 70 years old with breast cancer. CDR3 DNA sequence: TGCGCCAGCAGCTTGCAGGGGGCTAGGACAGATACGCAGTATTTT. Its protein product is CASSLQGARTDTQYF. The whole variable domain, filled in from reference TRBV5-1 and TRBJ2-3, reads KAGVTQTPRYLIKTRGQQVTLSCSPISGHRSVSWYQQTPGQGLQFLFEYFSETQRNKGNFPGRFSGRQFSNSRSEMNVSTLELGDSALYLCASSLQGARTDTQYFGPGTRLTVL.